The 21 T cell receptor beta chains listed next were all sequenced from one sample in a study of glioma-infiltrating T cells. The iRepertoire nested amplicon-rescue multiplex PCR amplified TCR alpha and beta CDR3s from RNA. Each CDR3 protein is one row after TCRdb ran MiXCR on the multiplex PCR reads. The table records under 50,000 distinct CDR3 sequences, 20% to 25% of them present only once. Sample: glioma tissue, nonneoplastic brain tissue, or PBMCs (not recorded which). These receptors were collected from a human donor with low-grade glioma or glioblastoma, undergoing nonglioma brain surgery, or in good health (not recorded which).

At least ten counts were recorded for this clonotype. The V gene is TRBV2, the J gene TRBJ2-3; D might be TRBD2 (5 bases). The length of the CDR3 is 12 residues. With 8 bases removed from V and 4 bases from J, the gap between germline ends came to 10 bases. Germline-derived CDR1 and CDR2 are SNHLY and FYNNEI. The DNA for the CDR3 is TGTGCCAGCTTGGAGGACCCAGATACGCAGTATTTT. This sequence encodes CASLEDPDTQYF.

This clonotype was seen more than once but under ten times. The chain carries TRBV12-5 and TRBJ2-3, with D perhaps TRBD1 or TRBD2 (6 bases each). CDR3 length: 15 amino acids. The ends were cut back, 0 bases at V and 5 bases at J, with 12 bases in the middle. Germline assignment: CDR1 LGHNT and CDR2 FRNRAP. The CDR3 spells CASGLVVGGEDTQYF. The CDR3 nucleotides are TGTGCTAGTGGTTTGGTGGTCGGGGGCGAAGATACGCAGTATTTT. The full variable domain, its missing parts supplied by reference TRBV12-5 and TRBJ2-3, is DARVTQTPRHKVTEMGQEVTMRCQPILGHNTVFWYRQTMMQGLELLAYFRNRAPLDDSGMPKDRFSAEMPDATLATLKIQPSEPRDSAVYFCASGLVVGGEDTQYFGPGTRLTVL.

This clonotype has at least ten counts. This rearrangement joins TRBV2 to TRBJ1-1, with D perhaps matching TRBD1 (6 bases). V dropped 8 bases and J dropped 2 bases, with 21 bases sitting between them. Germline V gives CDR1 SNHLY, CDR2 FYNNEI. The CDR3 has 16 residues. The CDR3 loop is CASDRFRTDLNTEAFF. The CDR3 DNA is TGTGCCAGCGATCGGTTCCGGACAGACCTAAACACTGAAGCTTTCTTT.

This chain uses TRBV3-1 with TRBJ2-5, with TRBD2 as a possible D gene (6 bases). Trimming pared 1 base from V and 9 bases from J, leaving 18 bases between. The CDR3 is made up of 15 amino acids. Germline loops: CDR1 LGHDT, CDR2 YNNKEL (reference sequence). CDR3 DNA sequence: TGTGCCAGCAGCCAAGTTTGGCGGACCAGGGAGGCCCAGTACTTC. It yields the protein CASSQVWRTREAQYF.

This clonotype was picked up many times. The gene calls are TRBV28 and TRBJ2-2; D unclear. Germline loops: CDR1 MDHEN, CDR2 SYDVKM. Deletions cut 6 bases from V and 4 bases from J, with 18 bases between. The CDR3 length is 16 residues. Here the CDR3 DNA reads TGTGCCAGCAGCAAGCCCAATAGGGCCCCCACCGGGGAGCTGTTTTTT. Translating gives CASSKPNRAPTGELFF.

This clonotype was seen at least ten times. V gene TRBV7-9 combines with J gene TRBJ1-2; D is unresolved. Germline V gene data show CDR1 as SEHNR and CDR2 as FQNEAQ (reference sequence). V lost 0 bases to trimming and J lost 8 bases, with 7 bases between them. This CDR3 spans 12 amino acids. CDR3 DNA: TGTGCCAGCAGCTTAGCGCCGGGAGGCTACACCTTC. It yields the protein CASSLAPGGYTF.

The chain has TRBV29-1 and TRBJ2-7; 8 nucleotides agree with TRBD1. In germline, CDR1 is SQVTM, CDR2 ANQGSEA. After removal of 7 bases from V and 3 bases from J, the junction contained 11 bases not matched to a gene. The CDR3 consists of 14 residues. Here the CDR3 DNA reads TGCAGCGCAACAATGCAGGGGGCTTACTACGAGCAGTACTTC. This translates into CSATMQGAYYEQYF.

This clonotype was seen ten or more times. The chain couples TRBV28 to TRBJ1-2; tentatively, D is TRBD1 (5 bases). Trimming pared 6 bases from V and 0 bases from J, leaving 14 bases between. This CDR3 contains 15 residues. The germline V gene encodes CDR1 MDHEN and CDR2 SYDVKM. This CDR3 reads CASRPRQRANYGYTF. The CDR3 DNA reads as TGTGCCAGCAGACCCAGACAGCGAGCTAACTATGGCTACACCTTC.

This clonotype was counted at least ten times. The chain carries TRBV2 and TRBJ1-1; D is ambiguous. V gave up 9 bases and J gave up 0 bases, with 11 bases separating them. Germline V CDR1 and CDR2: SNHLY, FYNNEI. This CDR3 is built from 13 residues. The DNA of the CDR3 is TGTGCCAGTCAGGCCGGCATGAACACTGAAGCTTTCTTT. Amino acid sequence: CASQAGMNTEAFF.

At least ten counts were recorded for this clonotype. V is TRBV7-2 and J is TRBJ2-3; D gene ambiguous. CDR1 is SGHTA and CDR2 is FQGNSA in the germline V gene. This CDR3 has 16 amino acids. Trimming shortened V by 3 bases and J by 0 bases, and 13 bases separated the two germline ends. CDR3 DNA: TGTGCCAGCAGCTTCGGTAGTATACCGAGCACAGATACGCAGTATTTT. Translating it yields CASSFGSIPSTDTQYF. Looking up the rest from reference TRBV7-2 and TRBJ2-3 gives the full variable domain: GAGVSQSPSNKVTEKGKDVELRCDPISGHTALYWYRQSLGQGLEFLIYFQGNSAPDKSGLPSDRFSAERTGGSVSTLTIQRTQQEDSAVYLCASSFGSIPSTDTQYFGPGTRLTVL.

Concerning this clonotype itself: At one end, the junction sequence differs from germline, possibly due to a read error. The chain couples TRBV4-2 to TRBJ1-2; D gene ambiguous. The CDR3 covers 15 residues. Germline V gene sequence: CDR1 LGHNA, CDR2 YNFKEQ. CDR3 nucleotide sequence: TGTGCCAGCCGCCAAGCTCTTGCTTTCGGCTCTGGCTACCCCTTC. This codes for CASRQALAFGSGYPF.

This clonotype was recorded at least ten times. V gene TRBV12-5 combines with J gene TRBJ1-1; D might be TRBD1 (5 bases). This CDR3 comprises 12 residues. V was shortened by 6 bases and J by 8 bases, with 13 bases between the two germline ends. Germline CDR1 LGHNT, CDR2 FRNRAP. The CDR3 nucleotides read TGTGCTAGTGGCCCGGGGACGGAAGAAGCTTTCTTT. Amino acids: CASGPGTEEAFF.

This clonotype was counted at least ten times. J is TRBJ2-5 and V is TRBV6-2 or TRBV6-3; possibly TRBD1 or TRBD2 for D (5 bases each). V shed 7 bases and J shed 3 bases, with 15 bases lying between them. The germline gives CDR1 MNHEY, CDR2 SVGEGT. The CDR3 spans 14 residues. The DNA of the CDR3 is TGTGCCAGCAAAGTGGGGGTATCGGAAGAGACCCAGTACTTC. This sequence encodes CASKVGVSEETQYF.

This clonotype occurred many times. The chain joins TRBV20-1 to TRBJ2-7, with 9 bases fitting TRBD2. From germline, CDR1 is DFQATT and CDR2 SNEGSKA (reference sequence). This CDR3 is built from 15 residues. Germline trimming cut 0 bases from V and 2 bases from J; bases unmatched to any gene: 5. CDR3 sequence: CSARDGGGGAYEQYF. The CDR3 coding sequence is TGCAGTGCTAGAGATGGGGGCGGGGGGGCCTACGAGCAGTACTTC.

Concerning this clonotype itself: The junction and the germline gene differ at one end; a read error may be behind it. For the CDR3, the DNA is TGTGCCAGCAGTATGGGGTGGCAAGAGGCCCAGTACTTC. Translating it yields CASSMGWQEAQYF. The chain uses TRBV7-2 and TRBJ2-5; no definite D call. Germline CDR1 is SGHTA and CDR2 is FQGNSA. The CDR3 is 13 amino acids.

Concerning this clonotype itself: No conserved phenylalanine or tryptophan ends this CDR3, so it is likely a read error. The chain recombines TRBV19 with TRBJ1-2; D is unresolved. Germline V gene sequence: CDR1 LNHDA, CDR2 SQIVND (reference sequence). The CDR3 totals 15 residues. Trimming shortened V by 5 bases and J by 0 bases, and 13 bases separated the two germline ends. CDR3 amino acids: CASSFVTGANYGYTL. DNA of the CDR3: TGTGCCAGTAGTTTTGTGACGGGAGCTAACTATGGCTACACCCTC.

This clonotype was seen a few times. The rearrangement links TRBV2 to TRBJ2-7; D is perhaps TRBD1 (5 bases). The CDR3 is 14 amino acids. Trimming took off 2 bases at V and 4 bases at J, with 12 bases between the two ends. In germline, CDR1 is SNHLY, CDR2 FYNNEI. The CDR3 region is CASSELQGTYEQYF. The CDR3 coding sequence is TGTGCCAGCAGTGAACTCCAGGGAACATACGAGCAGTACTTC.

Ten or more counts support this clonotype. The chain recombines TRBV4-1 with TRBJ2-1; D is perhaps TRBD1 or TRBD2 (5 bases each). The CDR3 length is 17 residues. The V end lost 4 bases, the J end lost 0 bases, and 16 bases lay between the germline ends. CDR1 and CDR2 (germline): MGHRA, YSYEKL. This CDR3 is CASSPGPQKSSYNEQFF. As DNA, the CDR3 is TGCGCCAGCAGCCCGGGACCACAAAAGAGCTCCTACAATGAGCAGTTCTTC.

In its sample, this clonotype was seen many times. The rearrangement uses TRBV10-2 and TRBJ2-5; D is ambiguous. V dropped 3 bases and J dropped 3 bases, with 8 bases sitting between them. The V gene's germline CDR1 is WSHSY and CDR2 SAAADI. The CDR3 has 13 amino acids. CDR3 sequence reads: CASSEGLKETQYF. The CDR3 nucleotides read TGCGCCAGCAGTGAAGGCCTCAAAGAGACCCAGTACTTC.

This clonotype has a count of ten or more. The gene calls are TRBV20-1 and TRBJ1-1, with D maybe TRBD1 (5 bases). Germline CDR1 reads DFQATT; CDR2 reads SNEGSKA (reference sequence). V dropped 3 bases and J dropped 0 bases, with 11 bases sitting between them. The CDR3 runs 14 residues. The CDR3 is CSARETEMNTEAFF. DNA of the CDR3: TGCAGTGCTAGGGAGACAGAGATGAACACTGAAGCTTTCTTT.

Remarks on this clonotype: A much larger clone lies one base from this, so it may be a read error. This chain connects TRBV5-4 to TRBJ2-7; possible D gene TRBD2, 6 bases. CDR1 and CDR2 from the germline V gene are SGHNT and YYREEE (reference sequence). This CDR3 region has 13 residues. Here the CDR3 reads CAGSLLGGYEQYF. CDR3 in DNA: TGTGCCGGCAGCTTGTTGGGAGGTTACGAGCAGTACTTC.